These 11 T cell receptor beta chains came from one sample sequenced in a study of blood T cell repertoires in COVID-19. The data were produced by immunoSEQ multiplex PCR, yet TCRdb's version contains in-frame clones alone and is incomplete. The sample shows roughly 78,000 clones, 83% of them seen only once. The sequenced sample consisted of peripheral blood. The source of these receptors is a woman of 80 years or more with acute or convalescent COVID-19.

The chain couples TRBV11-1 to TRBJ2-7; 10 bases are a match to TRBD1. This CDR3 comprises 15 residues. Germline V gene sequence: CDR1 SGHAT, CDR2 FQDESV (reference sequence). The V and J ends lost 4 bases and 4 bases, in that order; junction bases with no gene match: 7. CDR3 nucleotide sequence: TGTGCCAGCAGCTCACGGGACAGGGGTACTTACGAGCAGTACTTC. It is translated as CASSSRDRGTYEQYF.

The chain couples TRBV5-4 to TRBJ2-1, with 7 bases fitting TRBD1. The junction had 12 bases not matched to a gene; V was cut back by 5 bases and J by 10 bases. CDR1 SGHNT and CDR2 YYREEE come from the germline V gene (reference sequence). The CDR3 loop spans 14 amino acids. CDR3 loop: CASRTQGDLQEQFF. As DNA, the CDR3 is TGTGCCAGCAGAACCCAGGGGGACCTACAAGAGCAGTTCTTC.

The V gene is TRBV2, the J gene TRBJ1-5; D might be TRBD1 (5 bases). Trimming removed 4 bases from V and 4 bases from J, with 11 bases in between. There are 14 residues in the CDR3. Per germline, CDR1 SNHLY and CDR2 FYNNEI. The CDR3 spells CASSGPNRNQPQHF. The CDR3 DNA sequence: TGTGCCAGCAGTGGTCCTAACAGGAATCAGCCCCAGCATTTT. Using reference TRBV2 and TRBJ1-5 for the parts outside the CDR3, the full variable domain is EPEVTQTPSHQVTQMGQEVILRCVPISNHLYFYWYRQILGQKVEFLVSFYNNEISEKSEIFDDQFSVERPDGSNFTLKIRSTKLEDSAMYFCASSGPNRNQPQHFGDGTRLSIL.

The chain uses TRBV5-8 and TRBJ1-4, with no clear D. Germline CDR1 is SGHTS and CDR2 is YDEGEE. The CDR3 has 12 residues. Trimming stripped 2 bases from V and 5 bases from J, with 4 bases between. The CDR3 coding sequence is TGTGCCAGCAGCTTCCAAAATGAAAAACTGTTTTTT. This codes for CASSFQNEKLFF.

There are a few counts of this clone. The chain joins TRBV11-3 to TRBJ2-7; 8 bases are shared with TRBD1. The CDR3 loop spans 14 amino acids. V shed 5 bases and J 6 bases; nucleotides not matched to a gene: 9. From germline, CDR1 is SGHNT and CDR2 YENEEA. The CDR3 here is CASSLDRGLAEQYF. For the CDR3, the DNA is TGTGCCAGCAGCCTCGACAGGGGCCTTGCCGAGCAGTACTTC.

The V call is TRBV3-1 (or the pseudogene TRBV3-2), the J call TRBJ1-2; D is unresolved. The germline gives CDR1 LGHDT, CDR2 YNNKEL (reference sequence). The CDR3 loop spans 14 amino acids. The V end lost 4 bases, the J end lost 7 bases, and 16 bases lay between the germline ends. The CDR3 region is CASSPYRRDPGYTF. CDR3 DNA sequence: TGTGCCAGCAGCCCCTATCGGAGGGATCCTGGCTACACCTTC.

V gene TRBV5-1 combines with J gene TRBJ1-1; a possible D gene is TRBD1 (5 bases). Between the trimmed V and J ends, which lost 1 base and 1 base, there was a span of 14 bases. The CDR3 runs to 16 residues. Germline-derived CDR1 and CDR2 are SGHRS and YFSETQ. This CDR3 is CASSLYRLLENTEAFF. CDR3 nucleotide sequence: TGCGCCAGCAGCTTGTACAGGTTGTTAGAGAACACTGAAGCTTTCTTT. Based on the CDR3 plus reference TRBV5-1 and TRBJ1-1, the full variable domain is KAGVTQTPRYLIKTRGQQVTLSCSPISGHRSVSWYQQTPGQGLQFLFEYFSETQRNKGNFPGRFSGRQFSNSRSEMNVSTLELGDSALYLCASSLYRLLENTEAFFGQGTRLTVV.

This CDR3 reads CASSTRTVSTIYF. DNA for the CDR3: TGTGCCAGCAGCACCCGGACAGTCAGCACCATATATTTT. This chain joins TRBV7-2 and TRBJ1-3, with D perhaps TRBD1 (6 bases). The germline V and J ends were trimmed by 5 bases and 9 bases, with 14 bases remaining between them. CDR3 size: 13 residues. Looked up from germline, CDR1 is SGHTA and CDR2 is FQGNSA.

This clone was observed a few times. The chain combines TRBV29-1 with TRBJ1-1, with D uncertain. V lost 1 base to trimming and J lost 1 base, with 13 bases between them. From germline, CDR1 is SQVTM and CDR2 ANQGSEA. This CDR3 spans 15 amino acids. The CDR3 sequence is CSVEVWGASNTEAFF. The DNA of the CDR3 is TGCAGCGTTGAAGTGTGGGGAGCTTCGAACACTGAAGCTTTCTTT.

The rearrangement uses TRBV9 and TRBJ1-2; TRBD1 aligns across 11 bases. J was trimmed by 8 bases and V by 0 bases; bases with no gene match: 6. This CDR3 is built from 15 residues. Germline assignment: CDR1 SGDLS and CDR2 YYNGEE. The CDR3 loop is CASSVVGQGAVGYTF. CDR3 in DNA: TGTGCCAGCAGCGTAGTTGGACAGGGGGCGGTGGGCTACACCTTC.

The chain joins TRBV6-5 to TRBJ1-3; 9 bases agree with TRBD1. V lost 6 bases to trimming and J lost 2 bases; unmatched junction nucleotides: 5. The germline gives CDR1 MNHEY, CDR2 SVGAGI. CDR3 length: 15 residues. The CDR3 nucleotides read TGTGCCAGCAGCTTGGGACAGGGCGCTGGAAACACCATATATTTT. Protein: CASSLGQGAGNTIYF.